In its sample, the clone carrying this TCR beta chain was seen a few times. Its antigen remains unknown. The data stem from a study of T cell repertoires in cytomegalovirus infection. Background on the study: TCR beta signatures that were public indicated CMV infection and matching HLA type. Study-wide points: Clonotype analysis showed dominance of the ex vivo response by HLA-C-restricted CMV-specific TCR beta clonotypes. CMV carriers having the relevant HLA were flagged by cumulative public TCR beta family frequency.

Germline lookup yields CDR1 MNHNS and CDR2 SASEGT. The CDR3 contains 17 residues. The trim removed 2 bases at V and 1 base at J, leaving 3 bases unmatched. TCRdb fed the reads into MiXCR, producing one record per CDR3 protein. The table shows fewer than 350,000 distinct CDR3 sequences, with around 9.5% occurring only once. The V call is TRBV6-1, the J call TRBJ2-1, with 12 nucleotides matching TRBD2. Sequences were obtained from PBMCs. The sequence came from a human donor in good health (CMV status not recorded). Some clones in this sample may be carry-over from other donors' samples. The CDR3 protein is CASSEPGLAGSYNEQFF. Here the CDR3 DNA reads TGTGCCAGCAGTGAACCCGGACTAGCGGGATCCTACAATGAGCAGTTCTTC.